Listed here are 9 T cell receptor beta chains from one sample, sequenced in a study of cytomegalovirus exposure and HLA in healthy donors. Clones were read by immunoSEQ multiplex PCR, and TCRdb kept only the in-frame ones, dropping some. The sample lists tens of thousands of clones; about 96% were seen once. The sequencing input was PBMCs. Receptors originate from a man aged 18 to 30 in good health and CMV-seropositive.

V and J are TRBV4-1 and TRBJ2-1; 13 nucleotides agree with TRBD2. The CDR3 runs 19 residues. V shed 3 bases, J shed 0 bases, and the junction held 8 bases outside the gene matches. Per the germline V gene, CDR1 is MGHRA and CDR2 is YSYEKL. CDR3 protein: CASSHKGLAGSSSYNEQFF. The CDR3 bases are TGCGCCAGCAGCCACAAGGGACTAGCGGGGTCCAGCTCCTACAATGAGCAGTTCTTC.

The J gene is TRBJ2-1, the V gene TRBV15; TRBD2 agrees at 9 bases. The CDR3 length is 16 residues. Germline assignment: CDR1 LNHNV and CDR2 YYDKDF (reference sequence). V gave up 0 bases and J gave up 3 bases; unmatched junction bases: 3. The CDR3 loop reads CATSRDSGSSYNEQFF. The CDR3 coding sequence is TGTGCCACCAGCAGAGATAGCGGGAGTAGCTACAATGAGCAGTTCTTC.

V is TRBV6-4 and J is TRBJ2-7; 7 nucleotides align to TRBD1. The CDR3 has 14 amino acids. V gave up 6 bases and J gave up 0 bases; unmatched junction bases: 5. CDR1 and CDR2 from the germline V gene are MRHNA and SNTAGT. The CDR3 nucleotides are TGTGCCAGCAGCCAAGGGGACAGCTCCTACGAGCAGTACTTC. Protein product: CASSQGDSSYEQYF.

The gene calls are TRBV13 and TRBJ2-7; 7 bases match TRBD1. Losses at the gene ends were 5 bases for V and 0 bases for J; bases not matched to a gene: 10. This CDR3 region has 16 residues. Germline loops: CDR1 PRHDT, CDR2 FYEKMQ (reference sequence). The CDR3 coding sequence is TGTGCCAGCAGCATAAGACAGGGTCCGAGCTCCTACGAGCAGTACTTC. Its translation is CASSIRQGPSSYEQYF. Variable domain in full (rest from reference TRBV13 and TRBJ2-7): AAGVIQSPRHLIKEKRETATLKCYPIPRHDTVYWYQQGPGQDPQFLISFYEKMQSDKGSIPDRFSAQQFSDYHSELNMSSLELGDSALYFCASSIRQGPSSYEQYFGPGTRLTVT.

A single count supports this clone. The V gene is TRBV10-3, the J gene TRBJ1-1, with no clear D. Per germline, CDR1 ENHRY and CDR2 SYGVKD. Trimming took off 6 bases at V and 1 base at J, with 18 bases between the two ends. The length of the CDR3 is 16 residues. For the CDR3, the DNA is TGTGCCATCAGGAGATCAGGACTTACACAGAACACTGAAGCTTTCTTT. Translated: CAIRRSGLTQNTEAFF.

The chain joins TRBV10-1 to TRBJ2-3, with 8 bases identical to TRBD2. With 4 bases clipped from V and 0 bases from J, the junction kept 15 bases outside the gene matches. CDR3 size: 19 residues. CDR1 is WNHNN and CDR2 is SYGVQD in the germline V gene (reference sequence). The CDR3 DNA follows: TGCGCCAGCAGTGCTGGCATTGTGACTAGCGTCGCTAGCACAGATACGCAGTATTTT. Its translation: CASSAGIVTSVASTDTQYF.

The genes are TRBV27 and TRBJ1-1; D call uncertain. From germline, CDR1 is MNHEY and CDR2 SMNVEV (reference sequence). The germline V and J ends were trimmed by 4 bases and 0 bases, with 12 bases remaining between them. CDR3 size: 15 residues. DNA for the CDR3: TGTGCCAGCAGTTACTCCCGGTTGTTGAACACTGAAGCTTTCTTT. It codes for CASSYSRLLNTEAFF.

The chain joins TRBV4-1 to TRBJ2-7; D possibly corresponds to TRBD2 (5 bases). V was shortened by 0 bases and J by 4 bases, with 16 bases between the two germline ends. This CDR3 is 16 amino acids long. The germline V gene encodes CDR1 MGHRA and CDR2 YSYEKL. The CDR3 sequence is CASSQDPAPGNYEQYF. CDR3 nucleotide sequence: TGCGCCAGCAGCCAAGACCCTGCGCCGGGAAATTACGAGCAGTACTTC.

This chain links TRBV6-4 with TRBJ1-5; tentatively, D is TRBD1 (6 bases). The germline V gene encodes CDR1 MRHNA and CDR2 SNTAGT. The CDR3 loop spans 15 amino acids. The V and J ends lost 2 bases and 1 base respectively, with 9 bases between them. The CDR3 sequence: CASSDTGQSNQPQHF. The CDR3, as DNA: TGTGCCAGCAGTGACACCGGACAGAGCAATCAGCCCCAGCATTTT.